Detailed here is one TCR beta chain. Its antigen is as yet unknown. The same CDR3 is also encoded by other DNA sequences in this sample. Sequencing was performed with immunoSEQ multiplex PCR; in TCRdb, only in-frame clones are kept and a portion is missing. The sample holds some 110,000 clones, roughly 87% seen once. This record comes from a study of T cell responses to AZD1222 COVID-19 vaccine. Study findings and constraints: Compared with day 0, the breadth and depth of the Spike-specific TCR repertoire rose significantly after two doses of AZD1222.

The sequence derives from an adult in good health. This specimen consisted of peripheral blood, obtained on day 0 of AZD1222 vaccination.

In DNA, the CDR3 is TGTGCCAGCAGTGAAGTCCCTTCTCAGCCCCAGCATTTT. Its protein is CASSEVPSQPQHF. The rearrangement links TRBV6-1 to TRBJ1-5; D is unresolved. The CDR3 runs 13 residues. V gave up 1 base and J gave up 6 bases, with 7 bases separating them. Germline V CDR1 and CDR2: MNHNS, SASEGT.